The sequence of this TCR beta chain was determined in a study of post-analysis software for immune sequencing data. Whole-study context: In terms of disease course, relapsing-remitting, secondary progressive and progressive-relapsing multiple sclerosis were included.

Incorporated into the TCR beta cDNA libraries were unique molecular identifiers, which served to reduce PCR and sequencing biases. One entry per CDR3 protein, called by TCRdb with MiXCR from the PCR reads. The sample includes hundreds of thousands of distinct CDR3 sequences, 40% to 50% of them seen just once. In its sample, this clonotype was seen a few times. This sequence originates from a girl aged 10-17 years with multiple sclerosis. Sequenced input: blood.

For the CDR3, the DNA is TGCAGTGCTAGAGGGACAGGGGTTCAAGAGACCCAGTACTTC. Its translation: CSARGTGVQETQYF. The V gene is TRBV20-1, the J gene TRBJ2-5, with TRBD1 matching 9 bases. Per germline, CDR1 DFQATT and CDR2 SNEGSKA (reference sequence). The CDR3 loop spans 14 amino acids. V gave up 1 base and J gave up 2 bases; unmatched junction bases: 2.